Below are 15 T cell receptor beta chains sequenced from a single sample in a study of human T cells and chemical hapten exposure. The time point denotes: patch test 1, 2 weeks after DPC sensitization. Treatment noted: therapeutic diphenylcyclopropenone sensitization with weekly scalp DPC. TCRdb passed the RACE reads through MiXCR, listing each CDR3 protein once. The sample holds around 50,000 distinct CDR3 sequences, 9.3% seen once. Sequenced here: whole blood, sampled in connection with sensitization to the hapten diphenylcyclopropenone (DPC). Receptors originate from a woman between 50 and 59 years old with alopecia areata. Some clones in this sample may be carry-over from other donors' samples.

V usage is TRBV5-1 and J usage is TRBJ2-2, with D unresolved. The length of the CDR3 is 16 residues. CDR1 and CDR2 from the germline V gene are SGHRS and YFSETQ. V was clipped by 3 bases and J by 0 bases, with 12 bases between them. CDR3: CASSSRQNANTGELFF. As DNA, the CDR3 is TGCGCCAGCAGCTCCCGGCAGAACGCGAACACCGGGGAGCTGTTTTTT.

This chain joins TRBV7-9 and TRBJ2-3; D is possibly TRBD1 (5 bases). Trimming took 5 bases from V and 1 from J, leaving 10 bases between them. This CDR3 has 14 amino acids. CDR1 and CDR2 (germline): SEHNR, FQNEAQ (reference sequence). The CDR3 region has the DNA TGTGCCAGCAGCCCGACGACAGGCACAGATACGCAGTATTTT. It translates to CASSPTTGTDTQYF.

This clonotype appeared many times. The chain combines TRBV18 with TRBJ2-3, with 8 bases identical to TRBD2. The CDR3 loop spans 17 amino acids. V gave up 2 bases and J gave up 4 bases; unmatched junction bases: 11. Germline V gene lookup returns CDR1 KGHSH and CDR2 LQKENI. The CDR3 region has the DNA TGTGCCAGCTCACCAGGCATCGGACTAGCCGCGCCAGATACGCAGTATTTT. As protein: CASSPGIGLAAPDTQYF.

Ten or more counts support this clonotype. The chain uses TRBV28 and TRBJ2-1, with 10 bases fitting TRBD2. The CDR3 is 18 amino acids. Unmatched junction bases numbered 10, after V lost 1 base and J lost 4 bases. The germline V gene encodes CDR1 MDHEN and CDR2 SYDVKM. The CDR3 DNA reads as TGTGCCAGCAGTTTATCTTCTAGCGGGAGAGTCTGGTACAATGAGCAGTTCTTC. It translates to CASSLSSSGRVWYNEQFF. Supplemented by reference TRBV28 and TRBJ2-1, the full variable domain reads DVKVTQSSRYLVKRTGEKVFLECVQDMDHENMFWYRQDPGLGLRLIYFSYDVKMKEKGDIPEGYSVSREKKERFSLILESASTNQTSMYLCASSLSSSGRVWYNEQFFGPGTRLTVL.

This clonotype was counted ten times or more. CDR3 coding DNA: TGTGCCAGCAGCTTGCCGGGACAGGGACGCCCGAGGGCGTTCTTC. This codes for CASSLPGQGRPRAFF. This sequence joins TRBV7-2 and TRBJ2-1; 9 nucleotides align to TRBD1. The CDR3 spans 15 residues. The V segment lost 3 bases and the J segment 15 bases; nucleotides outside the gene matches: 15. Germline loops: CDR1 SGHTA, CDR2 FQGNSA.

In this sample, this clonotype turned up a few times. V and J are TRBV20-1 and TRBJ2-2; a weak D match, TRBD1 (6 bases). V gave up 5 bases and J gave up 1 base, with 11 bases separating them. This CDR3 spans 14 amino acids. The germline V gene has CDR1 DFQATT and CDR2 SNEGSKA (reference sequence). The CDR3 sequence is CSAPRQENTGELFF. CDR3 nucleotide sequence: TGCAGTGCTCCGCGACAGGAGAACACCGGGGAGCTGTTTTTT.

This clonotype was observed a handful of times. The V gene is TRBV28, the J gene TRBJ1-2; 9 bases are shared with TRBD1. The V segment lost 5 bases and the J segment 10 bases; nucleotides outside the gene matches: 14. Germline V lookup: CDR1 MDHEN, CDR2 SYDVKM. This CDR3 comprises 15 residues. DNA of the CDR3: TGTGCCAGCAGTGCCCTTCGGACAGGGGTCGATGCCTACACCTTC. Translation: CASSALRTGVDAYTF.

The chain's CDR3 is CASSSGFGELFF. The CDR3 bases are TGTGCCAGTAGTTCGGGTTTCGGGGAGCTGTTTTTT. This chain joins TRBV19 and TRBJ2-2; D gene ambiguous. The germline CDR1 and CDR2 sequences are LNHDA and SQIVND (reference sequence). V was shortened by 5 bases and J by 7 bases, with 8 bases between the two germline ends. The CDR3 runs 12 residues. The full variable domain, its missing parts supplied by reference TRBV19 and TRBJ2-2, is DGGITQSPKYLFRKEGQNVTLSCEQNLNHDAMYWYRQDPGQGLRLIYYSQIVNDFQKGDIAEGYSVSREKKESFPLTVTSAQKNPTAFYLCASSSGFGELFFGEGSRLTVL.

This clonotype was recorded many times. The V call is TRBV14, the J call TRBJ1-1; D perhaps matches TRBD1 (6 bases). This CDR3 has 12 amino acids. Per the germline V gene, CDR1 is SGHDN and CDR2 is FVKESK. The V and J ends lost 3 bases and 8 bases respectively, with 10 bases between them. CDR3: CASSQNRVEAFF. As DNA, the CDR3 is TGTGCCAGCAGCCAGAACAGGGTCGAAGCTTTCTTT.

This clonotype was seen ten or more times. The CDR3 coding sequence is TGTGCCAGCAGCTTAGCGACGACAGTTGATGAGCAGTTCTTC. This sequence encodes CASSLATTVDEQFF. The chain recombines TRBV7-2 with TRBJ2-1; possible D gene TRBD1, 5 bases. V dropped 0 bases and J dropped 8 bases, with 11 bases sitting between them. Germline CDR1 SGHTA, CDR2 FQGNSA. The CDR3 runs to 14 residues.

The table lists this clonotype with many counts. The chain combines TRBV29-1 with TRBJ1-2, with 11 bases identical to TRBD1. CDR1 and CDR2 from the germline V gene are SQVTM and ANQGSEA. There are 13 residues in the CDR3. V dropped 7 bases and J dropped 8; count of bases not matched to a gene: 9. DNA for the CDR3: TGCAGCGCCCCGGGACAGGGGGTGATGGGCTACACCTTC. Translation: CSAPGQGVMGYTF.

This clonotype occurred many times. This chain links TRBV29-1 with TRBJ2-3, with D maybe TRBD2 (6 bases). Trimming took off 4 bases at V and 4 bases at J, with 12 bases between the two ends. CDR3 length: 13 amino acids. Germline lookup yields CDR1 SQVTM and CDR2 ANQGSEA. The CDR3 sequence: CSVGFGSSDTQYF. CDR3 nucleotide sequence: TGCAGCGTTGGTTTCGGGAGTTCAGATACGCAGTATTTT.

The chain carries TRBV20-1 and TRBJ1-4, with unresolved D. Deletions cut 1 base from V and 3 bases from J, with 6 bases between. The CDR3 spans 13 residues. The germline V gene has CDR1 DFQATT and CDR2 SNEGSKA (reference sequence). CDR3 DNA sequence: TGCAGTGCTAGAGGGCGGCCTAATGAAAAACTGTTTTTT. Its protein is CSARGRPNEKLFF.

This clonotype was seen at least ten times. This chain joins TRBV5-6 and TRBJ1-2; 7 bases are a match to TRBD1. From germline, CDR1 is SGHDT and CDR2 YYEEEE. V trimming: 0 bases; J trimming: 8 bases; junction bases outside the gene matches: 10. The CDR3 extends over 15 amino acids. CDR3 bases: TGTGCCAGCAGCTTGGCCGGACGGACAGGAAGGGGCTACACCTTC. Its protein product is CASSLAGRTGRGYTF.

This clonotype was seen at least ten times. The CDR3 loop is CSAHSTGAYTDTQYF. The CDR3 coding sequence is TGCAGTGCTCATTCGACAGGGGCTTACACAGATACGCAGTATTTT. V gene TRBV20-1 combines with J gene TRBJ2-3, with TRBD1 identical over 8 bases. V dropped 5 bases and J dropped 2; count of bases not matched to a gene: 9. The CDR3 runs 15 residues. Germline loops: CDR1 DFQATT, CDR2 SNEGSKA (reference sequence).